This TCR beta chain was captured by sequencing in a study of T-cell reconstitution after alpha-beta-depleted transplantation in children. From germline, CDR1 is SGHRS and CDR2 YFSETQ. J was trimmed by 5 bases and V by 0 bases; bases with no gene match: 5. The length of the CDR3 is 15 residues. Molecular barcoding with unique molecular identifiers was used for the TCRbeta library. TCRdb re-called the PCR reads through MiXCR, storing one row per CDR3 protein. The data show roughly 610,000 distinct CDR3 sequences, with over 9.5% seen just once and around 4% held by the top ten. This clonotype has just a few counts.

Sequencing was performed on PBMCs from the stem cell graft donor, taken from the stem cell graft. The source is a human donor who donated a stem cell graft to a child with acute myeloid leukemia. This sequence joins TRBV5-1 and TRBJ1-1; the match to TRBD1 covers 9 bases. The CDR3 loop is CASSLATGGWTEAFF. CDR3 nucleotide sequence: TGCGCCAGCAGCTTGGCGACAGGGGGATGGACTGAAGCTTTCTTT.